This TCR beta chain was identified in a study of blood T cell repertoires in COVID-19. Study-wide background: The United States, Italy and Spain were the sources of the acute and convalescent COVID-19 samples.

The V gene's germline CDR1 is KGHSH and CDR2 LQKENI. This CDR3 spans 15 amino acids. Trimming left V 6 bases short and J 0 bases short, with 11 bases between. The table came from immunoSEQ multiplex PCR; TCRdb's copy has only in-frame clones and leaves some out. This table has under 250,000 clones, about 93% appearing once. The clonotype was recovered from a man aged 25-40 years with COVID-19, enrolled during active disease. The chain employs TRBV18 and TRBJ2-2, with D perhaps TRBD2 (6 bases). The sample taken for sequencing was peripheral blood. The DNA of the CDR3 is TGTGCCAGCTCCCCCGGAGGGGCGAACACCGGGGAGCTGTTTTTT. This gives the protein CASSPGGANTGELFF.